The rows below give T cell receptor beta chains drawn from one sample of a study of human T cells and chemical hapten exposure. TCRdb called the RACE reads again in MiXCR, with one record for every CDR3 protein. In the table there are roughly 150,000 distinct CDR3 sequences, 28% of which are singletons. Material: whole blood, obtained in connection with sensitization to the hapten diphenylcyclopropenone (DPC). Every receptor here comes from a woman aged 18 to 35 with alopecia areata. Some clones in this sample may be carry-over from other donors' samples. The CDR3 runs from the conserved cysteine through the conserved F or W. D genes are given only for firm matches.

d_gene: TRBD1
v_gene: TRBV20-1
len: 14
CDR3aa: CSASDGTGLPEQYF

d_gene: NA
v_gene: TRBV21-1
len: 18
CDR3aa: CASSQPEDITSGGNVLTF

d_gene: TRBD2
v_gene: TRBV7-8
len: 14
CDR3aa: CASSSGTSDNEQFF

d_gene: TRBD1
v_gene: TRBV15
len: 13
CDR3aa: CATSREQGHEQYF

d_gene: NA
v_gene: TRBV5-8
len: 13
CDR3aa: CASSFPDTYGYTF

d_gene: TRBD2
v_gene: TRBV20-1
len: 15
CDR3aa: CSASTGLAGADEQYF

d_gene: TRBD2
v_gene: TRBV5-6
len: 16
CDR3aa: CASSLGLAGGTGELFF

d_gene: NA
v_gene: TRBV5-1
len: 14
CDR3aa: CASSLMGTTGELFF

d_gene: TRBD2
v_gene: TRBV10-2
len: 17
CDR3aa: CASGTSGGQRSTDTQYF

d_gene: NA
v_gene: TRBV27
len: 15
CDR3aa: CASSPRLLSSYEQYF

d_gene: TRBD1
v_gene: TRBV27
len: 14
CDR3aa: CASSPGQNTDTQYF

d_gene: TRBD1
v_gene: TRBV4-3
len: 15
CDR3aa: CASSQVGQVTGELFF

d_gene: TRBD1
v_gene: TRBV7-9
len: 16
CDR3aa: CASSPRDSDSQETQYF

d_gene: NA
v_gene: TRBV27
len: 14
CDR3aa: CASSGRNSYNEQFF

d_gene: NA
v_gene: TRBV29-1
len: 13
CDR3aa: CSVEHRAYNEQFF

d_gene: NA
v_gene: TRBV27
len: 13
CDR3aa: CASSLSLRNEQFF

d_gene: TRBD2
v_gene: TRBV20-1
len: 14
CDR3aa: CSAHPGRESSEQYF

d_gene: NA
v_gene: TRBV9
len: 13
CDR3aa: CASSYHDTGELFF

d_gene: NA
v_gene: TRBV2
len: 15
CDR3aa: CASSHSSRDRGGYTF

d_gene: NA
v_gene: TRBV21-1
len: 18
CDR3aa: CASSEKKQDRCGTDTQYF

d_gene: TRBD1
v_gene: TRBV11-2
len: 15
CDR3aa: CASSPRRGEGNTIYF

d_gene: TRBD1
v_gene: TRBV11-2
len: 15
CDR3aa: CASSLEGGQGISQYF

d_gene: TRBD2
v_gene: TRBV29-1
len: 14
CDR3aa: CSVGTSGSSDTQYF

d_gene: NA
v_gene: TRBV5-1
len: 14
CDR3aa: CASSLGDGTDTQYF

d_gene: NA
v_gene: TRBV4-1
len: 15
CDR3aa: CASSQDRQGNYEQYF

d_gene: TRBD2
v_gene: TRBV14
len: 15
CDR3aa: CASSQGTRVYNEQFF

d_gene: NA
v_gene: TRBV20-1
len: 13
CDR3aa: CSARTDQAYEQYF

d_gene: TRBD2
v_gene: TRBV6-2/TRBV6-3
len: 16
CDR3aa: CASSYPAGGAKNIQYF

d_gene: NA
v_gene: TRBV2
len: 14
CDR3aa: CASSVSLGTGELFF

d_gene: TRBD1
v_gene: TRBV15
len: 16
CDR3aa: CATSSPGTGSAETQYF

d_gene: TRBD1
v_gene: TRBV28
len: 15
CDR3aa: CASSLPLTGFNEQFF

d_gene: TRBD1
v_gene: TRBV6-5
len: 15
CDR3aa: CASSAQGAVTGELFF

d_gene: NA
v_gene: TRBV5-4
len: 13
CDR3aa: CASSLQGLGTQYF

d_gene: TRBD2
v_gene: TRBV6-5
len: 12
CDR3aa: CAAGGLLGEQFF

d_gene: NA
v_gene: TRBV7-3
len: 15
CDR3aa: CASSPPGVEEDTQYF

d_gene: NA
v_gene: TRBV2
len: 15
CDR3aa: CASNGYGGASYEQYF

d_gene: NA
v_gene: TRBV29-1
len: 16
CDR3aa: CSVEGLQGRVGNIQYF